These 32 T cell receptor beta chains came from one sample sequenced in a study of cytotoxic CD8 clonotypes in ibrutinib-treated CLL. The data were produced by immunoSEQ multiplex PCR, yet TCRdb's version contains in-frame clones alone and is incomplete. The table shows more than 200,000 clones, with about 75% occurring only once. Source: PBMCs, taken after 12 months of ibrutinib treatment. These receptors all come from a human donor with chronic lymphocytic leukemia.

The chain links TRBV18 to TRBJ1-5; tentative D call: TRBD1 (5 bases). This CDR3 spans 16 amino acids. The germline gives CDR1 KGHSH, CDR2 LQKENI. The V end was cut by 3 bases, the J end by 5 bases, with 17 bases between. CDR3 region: CASSPYQGVKDQPQHF. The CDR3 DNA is TGTGCCAGCTCACCGTATCAGGGAGTCAAGGATCAGCCCCAGCATTTT. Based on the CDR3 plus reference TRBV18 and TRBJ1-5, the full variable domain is NAGVMQNPRHLVRRRGQEARLRCSPMKGHSHVYWYRQLPEEGLKFMVYLQKENIIDESGMPKERFSAEFPKEGPSILRIQQVVRGDSAAYFCASSPYQGVKDQPQHFGDGTRLSIL.

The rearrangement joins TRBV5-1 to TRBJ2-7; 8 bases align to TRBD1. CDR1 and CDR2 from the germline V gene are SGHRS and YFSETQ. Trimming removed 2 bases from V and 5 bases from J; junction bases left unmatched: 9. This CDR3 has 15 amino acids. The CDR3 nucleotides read TGCGCCAGCAGCTTACGTGGTCAGGGGGCGAACGAGCAGTACTTC. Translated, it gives CASSLRGQGANEQYF.

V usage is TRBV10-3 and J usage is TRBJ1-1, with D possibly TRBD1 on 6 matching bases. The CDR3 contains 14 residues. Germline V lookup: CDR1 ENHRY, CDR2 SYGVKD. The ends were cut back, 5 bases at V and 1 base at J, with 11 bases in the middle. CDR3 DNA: TGTGCCATCAGTTCTAGGGGGAAGAACACTGAAGCTTTCTTT. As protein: CAISSRGKNTEAFF.

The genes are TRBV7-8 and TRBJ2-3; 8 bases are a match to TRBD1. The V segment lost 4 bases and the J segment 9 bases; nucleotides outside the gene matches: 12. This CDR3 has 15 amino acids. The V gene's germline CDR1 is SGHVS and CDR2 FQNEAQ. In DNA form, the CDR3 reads TGTGCCAGCAGCTCCTTCGGGACAGGAGACTACACGCAGTATTTT. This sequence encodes CASSSFGTGDYTQYF.

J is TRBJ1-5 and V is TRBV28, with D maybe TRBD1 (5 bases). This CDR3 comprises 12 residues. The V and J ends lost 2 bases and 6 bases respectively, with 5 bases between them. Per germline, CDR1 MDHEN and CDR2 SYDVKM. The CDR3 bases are TGTGCCAGCAGTTTACAGGGTCAGCCCCAGCATTTT. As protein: CASSLQGQPQHF.

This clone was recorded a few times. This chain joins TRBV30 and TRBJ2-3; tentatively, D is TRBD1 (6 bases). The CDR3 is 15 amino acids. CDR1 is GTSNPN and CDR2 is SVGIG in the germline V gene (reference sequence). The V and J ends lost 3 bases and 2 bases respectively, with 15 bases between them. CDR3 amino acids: CAWREGQFPTDTQYF. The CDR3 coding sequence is TGTGCCTGGAGGGAAGGACAGTTCCCCACAGATACGCAGTATTTT.

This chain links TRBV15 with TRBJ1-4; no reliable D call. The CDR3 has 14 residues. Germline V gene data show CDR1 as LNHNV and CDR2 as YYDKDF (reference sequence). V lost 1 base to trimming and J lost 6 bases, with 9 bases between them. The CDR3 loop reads CATSRGGMDEKLFF. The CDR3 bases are TGTGCCACCAGCAGAGGGGGTATGGATGAAAAACTGTTTTTT. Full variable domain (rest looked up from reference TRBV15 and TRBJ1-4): DAMVIQNPRYQVTQFGKPVTLSCSQTLNHNVMYWYQQKSSQAPKLLFHYYDKDFNNEADTPDNFQSRRPNTSFCFLDIRSPGLGDTAMYLCATSRGGMDEKLFFGSGTQLSVL.

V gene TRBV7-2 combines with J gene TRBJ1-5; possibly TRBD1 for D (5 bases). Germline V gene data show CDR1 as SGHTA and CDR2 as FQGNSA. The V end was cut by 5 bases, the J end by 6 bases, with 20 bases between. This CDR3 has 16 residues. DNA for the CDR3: TGTGCCAGCAGCCCTGGGGACGCCAGGCTAAGTCAGCCCCAGCATTTT. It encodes CASSPGDARLSQPQHF.

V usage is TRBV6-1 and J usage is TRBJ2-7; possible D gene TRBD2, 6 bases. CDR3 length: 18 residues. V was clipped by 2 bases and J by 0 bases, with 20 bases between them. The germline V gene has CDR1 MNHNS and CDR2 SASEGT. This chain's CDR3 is CASSETLFMGGNSYEQYF. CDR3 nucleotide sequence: TGTGCCAGCAGTGAAACCCTTTTTATGGGGGGAAACTCCTACGAGCAGTACTTC.

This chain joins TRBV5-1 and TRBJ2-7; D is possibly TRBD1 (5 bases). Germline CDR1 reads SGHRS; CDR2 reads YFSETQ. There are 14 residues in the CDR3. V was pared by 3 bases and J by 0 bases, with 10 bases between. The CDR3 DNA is TGCGCCAGCAGCTCCCGACAGCCCTCCTACGAGCAGTACTTC. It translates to CASSSRQPSYEQYF.

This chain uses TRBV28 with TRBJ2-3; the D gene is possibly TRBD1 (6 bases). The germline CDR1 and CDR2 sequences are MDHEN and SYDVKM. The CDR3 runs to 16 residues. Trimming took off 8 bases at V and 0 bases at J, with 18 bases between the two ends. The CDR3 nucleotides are TGTGCCAGCCCTAAAAATCCGGACAGCAGCACAGATACGCAGTATTTT. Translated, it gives CASPKNPDSSTDTQYF.

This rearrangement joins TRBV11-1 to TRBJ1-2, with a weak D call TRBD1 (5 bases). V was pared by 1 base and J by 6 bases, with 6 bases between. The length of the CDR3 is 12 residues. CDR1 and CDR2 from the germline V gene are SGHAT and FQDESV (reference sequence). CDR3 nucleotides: TGTGCCAGCAGCTTAGAAGGGGATGGCTACACCTTC. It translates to CASSLEGDGYTF.

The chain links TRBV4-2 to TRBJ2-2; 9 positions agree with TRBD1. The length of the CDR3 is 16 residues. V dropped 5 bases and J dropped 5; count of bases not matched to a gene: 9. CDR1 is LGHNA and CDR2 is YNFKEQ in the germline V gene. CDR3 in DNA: TGTGCCAGCAGCAAACGGGGACAGGGCGTAACCGGGGAGCTGTTTTTT. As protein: CASSKRGQGVTGELFF.

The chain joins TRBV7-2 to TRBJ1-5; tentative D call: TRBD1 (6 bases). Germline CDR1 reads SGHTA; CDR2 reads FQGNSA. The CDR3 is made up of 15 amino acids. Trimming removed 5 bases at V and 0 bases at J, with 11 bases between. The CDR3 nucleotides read TGTGCCAGCAGCAGGACAGACTATAGCAATCAGCCCCAGCATTTT. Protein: CASSRTDYSNQPQHF.

The CDR3 DNA reads as TGCGCCAGCAGCCAAGTTACAACCCACACAGATACGCAGTATTTT. It yields the protein CASSQVTTHTDTQYF. This chain links TRBV4-1 with TRBJ2-3; D is unclear. V was cut by 1 base and J by 2 bases, with 10 bases left in between. Germline loops: CDR1 MGHRA, CDR2 YSYEKL. This CDR3 region has 15 residues.

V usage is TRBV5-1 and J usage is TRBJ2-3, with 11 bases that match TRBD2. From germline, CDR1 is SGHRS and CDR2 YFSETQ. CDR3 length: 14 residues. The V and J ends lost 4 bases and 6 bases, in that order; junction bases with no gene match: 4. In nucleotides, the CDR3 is TGCGCCAGCAGCCCGACTAGCGGGGAGGATACGCAGTATTTT. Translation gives CASSPTSGEDTQYF.

The CDR3 DNA reads TGTGCCAGCAGTTTTTTGGGGGGGCGCCGGGGTAATGAGCAGTTCTTC. It encodes CASSFLGGRRGNEQFF. The chain combines TRBV28 with TRBJ2-1, with TRBD2 as a possible D gene (7 bases). CDR3 length: 16 amino acids. Germline loops: CDR1 MDHEN, CDR2 SYDVKM. Between the trimmed V and J ends, which lost 3 bases and 7 bases, there was a span of 19 bases.

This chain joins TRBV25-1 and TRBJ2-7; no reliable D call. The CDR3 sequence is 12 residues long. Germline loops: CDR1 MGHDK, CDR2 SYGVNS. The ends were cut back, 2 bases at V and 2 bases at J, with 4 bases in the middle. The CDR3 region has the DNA TGTGCCAGCAGTGAACAAGCCTACGAGCAGTACTTC. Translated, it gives CASSEQAYEQYF.

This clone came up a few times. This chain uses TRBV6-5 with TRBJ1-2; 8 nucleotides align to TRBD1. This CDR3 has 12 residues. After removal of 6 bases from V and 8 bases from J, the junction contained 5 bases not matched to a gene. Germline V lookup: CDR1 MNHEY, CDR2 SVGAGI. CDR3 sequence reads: CASRDRALGYTF. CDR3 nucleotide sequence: TGTGCCAGCAGGGACAGGGCCTTGGGCTACACCTTC.

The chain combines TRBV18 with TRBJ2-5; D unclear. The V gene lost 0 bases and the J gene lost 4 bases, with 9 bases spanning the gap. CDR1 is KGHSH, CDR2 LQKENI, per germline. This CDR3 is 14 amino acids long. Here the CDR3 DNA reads TGTGCCAGCTCACCACCGACGTTACGAGAGACCCAGTACTTC. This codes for CASSPPTLRETQYF.

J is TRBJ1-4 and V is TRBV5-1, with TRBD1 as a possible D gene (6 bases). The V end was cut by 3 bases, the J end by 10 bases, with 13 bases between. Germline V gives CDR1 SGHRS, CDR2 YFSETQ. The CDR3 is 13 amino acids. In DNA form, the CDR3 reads TGCGCCAGCAGCTGGGGACAACGAGGAAAACTGTTTTTT. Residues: CASSWGQRGKLFF. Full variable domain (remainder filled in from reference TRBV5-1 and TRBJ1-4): KAGVTQTPRYLIKTRGQQVTLSCSPISGHRSVSWYQQTPGQGLQFLFEYFSETQRNKGNFPGRFSGRQFSNSRSEMNVSTLELGDSALYLCASSWGQRGKLFFGSGTQLSVL.

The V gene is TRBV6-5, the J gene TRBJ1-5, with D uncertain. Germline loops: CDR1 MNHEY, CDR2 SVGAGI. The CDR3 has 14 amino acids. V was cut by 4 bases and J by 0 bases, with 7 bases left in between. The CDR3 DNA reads TGTGCCAGCAGTTCATCGTATAGCAATCAGCCCCAGCATTTT. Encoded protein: CASSSSYSNQPQHF.

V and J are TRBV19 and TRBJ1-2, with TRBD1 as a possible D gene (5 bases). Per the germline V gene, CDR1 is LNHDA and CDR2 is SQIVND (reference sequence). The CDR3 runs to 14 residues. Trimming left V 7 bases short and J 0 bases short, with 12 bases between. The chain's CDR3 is CASTGQGANYGYTF. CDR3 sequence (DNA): TGTGCCAGTACCGGGCAGGGCGCTAACTATGGCTACACCTTC.

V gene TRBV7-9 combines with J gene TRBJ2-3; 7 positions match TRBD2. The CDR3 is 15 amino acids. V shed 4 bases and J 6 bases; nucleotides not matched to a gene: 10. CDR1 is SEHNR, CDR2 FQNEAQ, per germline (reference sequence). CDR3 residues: CASSSRDYPGDTQYF. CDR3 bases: TGTGCCAGCAGCTCCCGGGACTACCCAGGCGATACGCAGTATTTT.

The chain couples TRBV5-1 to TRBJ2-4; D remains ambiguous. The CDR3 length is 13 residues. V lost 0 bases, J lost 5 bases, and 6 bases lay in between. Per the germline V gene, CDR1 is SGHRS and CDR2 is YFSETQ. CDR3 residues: CASSLGAENIQYF. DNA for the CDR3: TGCGCCAGCAGCTTGGGGGCCGAAAACATTCAGTACTTC. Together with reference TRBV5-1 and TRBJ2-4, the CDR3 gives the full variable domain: KAGVTQTPRYLIKTRGQQVTLSCSPISGHRSVSWYQQTPGQGLQFLFEYFSETQRNKGNFPGRFSGRQFSNSRSEMNVSTLELGDSALYLCASSLGAENIQYFGAGTRLSVL.

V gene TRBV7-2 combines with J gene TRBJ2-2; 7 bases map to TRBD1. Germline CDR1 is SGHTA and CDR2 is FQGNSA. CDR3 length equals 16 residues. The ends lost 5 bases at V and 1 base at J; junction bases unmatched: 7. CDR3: CASSPPTGRNTGELFF. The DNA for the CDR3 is TGTGCCAGCAGCCCTCCGACAGGGAGGAACACCGGGGAGCTGTTTTTT.

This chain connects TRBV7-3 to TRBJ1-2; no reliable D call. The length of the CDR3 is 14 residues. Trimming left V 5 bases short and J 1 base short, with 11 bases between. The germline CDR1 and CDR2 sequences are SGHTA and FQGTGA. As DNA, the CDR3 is TGTGCCAGCAGCCTCACAGCGGATAACTATGGCTACACCTTC. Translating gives CASSLTADNYGYTF.

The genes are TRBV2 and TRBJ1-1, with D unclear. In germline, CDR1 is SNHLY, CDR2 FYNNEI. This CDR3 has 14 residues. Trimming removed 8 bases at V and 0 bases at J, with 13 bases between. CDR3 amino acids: CASGRSSMNTEAFF. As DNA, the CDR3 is TGTGCCAGCGGGCGTTCTTCAATGAACACTGAAGCTTTCTTT.

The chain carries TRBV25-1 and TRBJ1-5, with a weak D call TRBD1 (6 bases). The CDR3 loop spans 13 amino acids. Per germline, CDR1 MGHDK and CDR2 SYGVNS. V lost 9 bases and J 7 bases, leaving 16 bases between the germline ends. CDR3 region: CASQGPRQQPQHF. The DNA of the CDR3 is TGTGCCAGTCAGGGGCCCCGCCAACAGCCCCAGCATTTT.

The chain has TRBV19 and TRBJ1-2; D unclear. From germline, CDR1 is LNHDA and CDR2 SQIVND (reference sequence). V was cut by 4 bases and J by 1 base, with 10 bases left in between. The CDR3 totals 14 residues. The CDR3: CASSRANLNYGYTF. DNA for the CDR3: TGTGCCAGTAGTAGGGCGAACCTTAACTATGGCTACACCTTC.

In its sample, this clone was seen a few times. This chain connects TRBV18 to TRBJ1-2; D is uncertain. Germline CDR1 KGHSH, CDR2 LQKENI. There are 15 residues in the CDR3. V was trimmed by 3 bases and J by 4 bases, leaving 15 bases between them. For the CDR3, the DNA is TGTGCCAGCTCACCCGGTACAGCCTTGGGCTATGGCTACACCTTC. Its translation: CASSPGTALGYGYTF.

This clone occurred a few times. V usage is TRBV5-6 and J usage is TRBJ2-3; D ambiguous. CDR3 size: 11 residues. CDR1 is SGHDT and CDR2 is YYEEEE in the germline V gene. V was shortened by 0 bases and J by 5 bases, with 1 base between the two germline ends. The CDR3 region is CASSLVDTQYF. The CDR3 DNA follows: TGTGCCAGCAGCTTGGTAGATACGCAGTATTTT.